Following are 25 T cell receptor beta chains from one sample sequenced in a study of blood T cell repertoires in COVID-19. Profiling relied on immunoSEQ multiplex PCR, and the TCRdb table lists in-frame clones only, not all of them. The table includes 110,000 or so clones, just under 90% detected once. Sequences were obtained from peripheral blood. These receptors were collected from a woman between 50 and 59 years old with acute or convalescent COVID-19.

V is TRBV6-6 and J is TRBJ1-4, with D unresolved. There are 16 residues in the CDR3. V dropped 2 bases and J dropped 3 bases, with 13 bases sitting between them. Germline CDR1 MNHNY, CDR2 SVGAGI (reference sequence). The CDR3 region has the DNA TGTGCCAGCAGTTACAGAATACAGAGAGCTAATGAAAAACTGTTTTTT. Translated, it gives CASSYRIQRANEKLFF.

The gene calls are TRBV18 and TRBJ2-2, with no clear D. The CDR3 runs to 14 residues. The germline CDR1 and CDR2 sequences are KGHSH and LQKENI. V was cut by 6 bases and J by 2 bases, with 10 bases left in between. This chain's CDR3 is CASSLSTNTGELFF. Here the CDR3 DNA reads TGTGCCAGCTCTCTATCGACAAACACCGGGGAGCTGTTTTTT.

A single count supports this clone. The genes are TRBV3-1 (or the pseudogene TRBV3-2) and TRBJ2-1; the match to TRBD2 covers 10 bases. Germline V gene lookup returns CDR1 LGHDT and CDR2 YNNKEL (reference sequence). This CDR3 comprises 15 residues. V shed 2 bases and J 6 bases; nucleotides not matched to a gene: 4. The CDR3 loop reads CASSQYSGGPNEQFF. The CDR3 nucleotides are TGTGCCAGCAGCCAATATAGCGGGGGGCCCAATGAGCAGTTCTTC.

The rearrangement uses TRBV5-6 and TRBJ2-7; maybe TRBD1 (5 bases). Per germline, CDR1 SGHDT and CDR2 YYEEEE. The CDR3 contains 15 residues. Trimming removed 1 base from V and 0 bases from J, with 11 bases in between. CDR3 nucleotides: TGTGCCAGCAGCTTGAGGGGCGTTGGCTCCTACGAGCAGTACTTC. This codes for CASSLRGVGSYEQYF.

The chain is built from TRBV10-3 and TRBJ2-7, with 10 bases fitting TRBD1. CDR1 is ENHRY, CDR2 SYGVKD, per germline. With V trimmed by 4 bases and J by 6 bases, 0 bases remained unmatched. The CDR3 is 12 amino acids. DNA for the CDR3: TGTGCCATCAGTGGGACAGGGGGCGAGCAGTACTTC. Protein sequence: CAISGTGGEQYF.

V is TRBV15 and J is TRBJ1-1, with TRBD1 as a possible D gene (6 bases). Trimming removed 2 bases from V and 4 bases from J, with 11 bases in between. CDR3 length: 14 residues. Germline values: CDR1 LNHNV, CDR2 YYDKDF (reference sequence). CDR3 sequence (DNA): TGTGCCACCAGCAGACCGACAGGTTCCACTGAAGCTTTCTTT. Encoded protein: CATSRPTGSTEAFF.

The chain is built from TRBV28 and TRBJ1-5; TRBD1 agrees at 7 bases. CDR3 length equals 16 residues. J was trimmed by 1 base and V by 3 bases; bases with no gene match: 6. Germline values: CDR1 MDHEN, CDR2 SYDVKM. For the CDR3, the DNA is TGTGCCAGCAGTTTCTGGCAGGGGGTAAGCAATCAGCCCCAGCATTTT. It specifies CASSFWQGVSNQPQHF.

The chain employs TRBV7-3 and TRBJ1-2; 10 positions match TRBD1. CDR3 length: 15 amino acids. Germline trimming cut 3 bases from V and 10 bases from J; bases unmatched to any gene: 11. Per the germline V gene, CDR1 is SGHTA and CDR2 is FQGTGA. The CDR3 here is CASSFGTGEVPDYTF. CDR3 DNA: TGTGCCAGCAGCTTTGGGACAGGGGAGGTCCCGGACTACACCTTC.

This chain connects TRBV19 to TRBJ2-1; 7 nucleotides agree with TRBD1. CDR3 length: 19 amino acids. Trimming cost V 6 bases and J 4 bases; bases outside gene matches: 21. The germline V gene has CDR1 LNHDA and CDR2 SQIVND (reference sequence). CDR3 residues: CASRTNRGPQGNFYNEQFF. CDR3 sequence (DNA): TGTGCCAGTAGGACCAACAGGGGACCCCAAGGGAACTTTTACAATGAGCAGTTCTTC.

The CDR3 sequence is CASSPVAISSGNTIYF. In DNA, the CDR3 is TGTGCCAGCTCACCGGTCGCAATTAGCTCTGGAAACACCATATATTTT. V usage is TRBV18 and J usage is TRBJ1-3; D call uncertain. The V and J ends lost 3 bases and 0 bases respectively, with 12 bases between them. CDR3 length: 16 amino acids. The germline V gene has CDR1 KGHSH and CDR2 LQKENI.

The gene calls are TRBV6-5 and TRBJ1-5; 7 bases agree with TRBD1. Per the germline V gene, CDR1 is MNHEY and CDR2 is SVGAGI. After removal of 0 bases from V and 5 bases from J, the junction contained 4 bases not matched to a gene. This CDR3 is built from 15 residues. DNA of the CDR3: TGTGCCAGCAGTTACTCAGGGGGCGAGGATCAGCCCCAGCATTTT. Residues: CASSYSGGEDQPQHF.

The chain couples TRBV5-1 to TRBJ2-7, with 9 bases that match TRBD1. The germline V gene has CDR1 SGHRS and CDR2 YFSETQ. The junction had 4 bases not matched to a gene; V was cut back by 4 bases and J by 2 bases. The CDR3 sequence is 14 residues long. The CDR3 region is CASSLGTGPYEQYF. For the CDR3, the DNA is TGCGCCAGCAGCCTAGGGACAGGGCCCTACGAGCAGTACTTC.

J is TRBJ1-1 and V is TRBV12-5; maybe TRBD1 (5 bases). This CDR3 is built from 12 residues. CDR1 LGHNT and CDR2 FRNRAP come from the germline V gene. Between the trimmed V and J ends, which lost 5 bases and 5 bases, there was a span of 9 bases. The CDR3 nucleotides read TGTGCTAGTGGTCCCGGGGGGACTGAAGCTTTCTTT. This translates into CASGPGGTEAFF.

V usage is TRBV11-2 and J usage is TRBJ2-1, with a weak D call TRBD1 (6 bases). In germline, CDR1 is SGHAT, CDR2 FQNNGV. Trimming removed 5 bases at V and 9 bases at J, with 14 bases between. CDR3 length: 13 amino acids. The CDR3 here is CASSITGRPEQFF. The CDR3 DNA sequence: TGTGCCAGCAGCATCACAGGGCGACCTGAGCAGTTCTTC.

The chain uses TRBV19 and TRBJ1-5; D may be TRBD1 (6 bases). Trimming stripped 7 bases from V and 4 bases from J, with 17 bases between. Germline assignment: CDR1 LNHDA and CDR2 SQIVND (reference sequence). The CDR3 contains 15 residues. DNA of the CDR3: TGTGCCAGTAAAGGGGCTGGGCAGGGGAATCAGCCCCAGCATTTT. Protein: CASKGAGQGNQPQHF.

DNA of the CDR3: TGTGCCAGCAGGGGCATATCCTCACCCCTCCACTTT. Residues: CASRGISSPLHF. This chain links TRBV2 with TRBJ1-6; D gene ambiguous. CDR1 is SNHLY, CDR2 FYNNEI, per germline. V was pared by 6 bases and J by 10 bases, with 10 bases between. CDR3 size: 12 residues.

V gene TRBV6-4 combines with J gene TRBJ2-5; possibly TRBD2 for D (6 bases). The CDR3 is made up of 18 amino acids. In germline, CDR1 is MRHNA, CDR2 SNTAGT. The ends were cut back, 6 bases at V and 1 base at J, with 24 bases in the middle. DNA of the CDR3: TGTGCCAGCAGGGCCCCGAAGGAGGCGGGGCCTTCCCAAGAGACCCAGTACTTC. Amino acids: CASRAPKEAGPSQETQYF.

The genes are TRBV14 and TRBJ2-2; 14 positions match TRBD2. The CDR3 is 19 residues long. Germline V CDR1 and CDR2: SGHDN, FVKESK. V was pared by 4 bases and J by 6 bases, with 13 bases of the junction left unmatched. The CDR3 loop reads CASSPSFGLAGGNPGELFF. The CDR3 nucleotides read TGTGCCAGCAGCCCGTCCTTCGGACTAGCGGGAGGTAACCCCGGGGAGCTGTTTTTT.

The rearrangement uses TRBV18 and TRBJ2-5, with D perhaps TRBD2 (5 bases). The V and J ends lost 3 bases and 5 bases respectively, with 13 bases between them. The CDR3 spans 14 residues. Germline assignment: CDR1 KGHSH and CDR2 LQKENI. The CDR3 here is CASSPLDSRETQYF. The CDR3 DNA is TGTGCCAGCTCACCCTTGGACTCTCGGGAGACCCAGTACTTC.

This chain links TRBV28 with TRBJ1-1; D gene uncertain. Per the germline V gene, CDR1 is MDHEN and CDR2 is SYDVKM. The CDR3 is 12 amino acids. V was trimmed by 5 bases and J by 0 bases, leaving 4 bases between them. The CDR3 DNA is TGTGCCAGCAGTCCTTTGAACACTGAAGCTTTCTTT. Translation: CASSPLNTEAFF.

In nucleotides, the CDR3 is TGTGCCAGCAGGGAGGGGTCCCCTAATCAGCCCCAGCATTTT. It specifies CASREGSPNQPQHF. The V call is TRBV6-5, the J call TRBJ1-5; D is possibly TRBD1 (5 bases). The CDR3 extends over 14 amino acids. CDR1 and CDR2 (germline): MNHEY, SVGAGI. V was clipped by 6 bases and J by 4 bases, with 13 bases between them.

The V and J genes are TRBV12-5 and TRBJ2-1, with TRBD1 as a possible D gene (5 bases). This CDR3 comprises 17 residues. Trimming took off 4 bases at V and 0 bases at J, with 16 bases between the two ends. Germline assignment: CDR1 LGHNT and CDR2 FRNRAP. This CDR3 reads CASGSQNRFSSYNEQFF. The CDR3, as DNA: TGTGCTAGTGGTTCCCAAAACAGGTTTAGCTCCTACAATGAGCAGTTCTTC.

This chain uses TRBV6-5 with TRBJ2-5; D may be TRBD2 (7 bases). This CDR3 is 15 amino acids long. The V and J ends lost 6 bases and 1 base respectively, with 15 bases between them. The germline V gene has CDR1 MNHEY and CDR2 SVGAGI. The CDR3 here is CASSNGGGGQETQYF. The DNA of the CDR3 is TGTGCCAGCAGCAACGGAGGGGGGGGCCAAGAGACCCAGTACTTC.

The V gene is TRBV10-3, the J gene TRBJ2-3, with D unresolved. Per germline, CDR1 ENHRY and CDR2 SYGVKD. Deletions cut 6 bases from V and 4 bases from J, with 8 bases between. The CDR3 runs 12 residues. CDR3 DNA: TGTGCCATCAGCCCGAGTCCAGATACGCAGTATTTT. Amino acid sequence: CAISPSPDTQYF.

V is TRBV9 and J is TRBJ1-1; possibly TRBD1 for D (6 bases). V was pared by 0 bases and J by 0 bases, with 15 bases between. The germline gives CDR1 SGDLS, CDR2 YYNGEE. The CDR3 extends over 17 amino acids. CDR3 loop: CASSVAGDGSLNTEAFF. The CDR3, as DNA: TGTGCCAGCAGCGTAGCAGGGGACGGTTCGCTGAACACTGAAGCTTTCTTT.